The 19 T cell receptor beta chains below were found in one sample sequenced in a study of beta chain features in type 1 diabetes. Expressed TCRB transcripts were sequenced because the entire RNA isolate underwent reverse transcription. Here immunoSEQ multiplex PCR was the method, and the copy in TCRdb shows in-frame clones only, minus some. This sample yields 250,000 to 400,000 clones, of which 13% to 15% are seen a single time; 6.7% belongs to the top ten. Sequencing was carried out using central memory CD4+ T cells from blood. Receptors were obtained from a man aged 30 to 39 in good health.

The chain links TRBV15 to TRBJ2-1, with 8 positions matching TRBD1. CDR3 size: 15 residues. V lost 0 bases, J lost 8 bases, and 6 bases stayed unmatched. Germline CDR1 LNHNV, CDR2 YYDKDF (reference sequence). The CDR3 loop is CATSRDDRGSHEQFF. DNA for the CDR3: TGTGCCACCAGCAGAGACGACAGGGGAAGCCATGAGCAGTTCTTC.

This clone has ten or more counts. The CDR3 sequence: CASRGRAYGYTF. In nucleotides, the CDR3 is TGTGCCAGCCGGGGCAGGGCCTATGGCTACACCTTC. The genes are TRBV19 and TRBJ1-2; D might be TRBD1 (5 bases). V lost 9 bases and J 4 bases, leaving 12 bases between the germline ends. The germline gives CDR1 LNHDA, CDR2 SQIVND (reference sequence). CDR3 length: 12 amino acids.

In this sample, this clone turned up a few times. Its ends do not fully match the called genes, so a read error is possible. This chain joins TRBV5-6 and TRBJ2-6, with D possibly being TRBD1 (5 bases). Germline values: CDR1 SGHDT, CDR2 YYEEEE. The CDR3 totals 17 residues. For the CDR3, the DNA is TGTGCCGGCAGCTTGGTCCTGGACACGTCTGGGGCCAACGTCCTGACTTTC. It specifies CAGSLVLDTSGANVLTF.

This clone has just a few counts. The V and J genes are TRBV4-2 and TRBJ1-3, with 7 bases identical to TRBD1. Germline CDR1 and CDR2: LGHNA and YNFKEQ. CDR3 length equals 17 residues. Trimming took 4 bases from V and 0 from J; bases not matched to a gene: 9. This CDR3 is CASSPGMGQSSGNTIYF. CDR3 sequence (DNA): TGTGCCAGCAGCCCGGGAATGGGACAGAGCTCTGGAAACACCATATATTTT.

V gene TRBV7-2 combines with J gene TRBJ2-5; 12 nucleotides match TRBD2. The germline V gene has CDR1 SGHTA and CDR2 FQGNSA. The CDR3 totals 16 residues. Trimming cost V 1 base and J 5 bases; bases outside gene matches: 5. CDR3 loop: CASSLGPSGGAETQYF. Here the CDR3 DNA reads TGTGCCAGCAGCTTAGGCCCTAGCGGGGGGGCCGAGACCCAGTACTTC.

This clone was recorded a few times. The gene calls are TRBV10-3 and TRBJ2-7, with a possible D match to TRBD2 (5 bases). Germline lookup yields CDR1 ENHRY and CDR2 SYGVKD. CDR3 length: 11 residues. In DNA form, the CDR3 reads TGTGCCAGCAGTTACTCGGGGAGCGCCTACGTC. This codes for CASSYSGSAYV.

V and J are TRBV20-1 and TRBJ2-1; D is ambiguous. The V end lost 0 bases, the J end lost 13 bases, and 10 bases lay between the germline ends. CDR3 length: 11 residues. Germline V gene data show CDR1 as DFQATT and CDR2 as SNEGSKA (reference sequence). In DNA form, the CDR3 reads TGCAGTGCTAGAGATTATCCCAATCAGTTCTTC. Encoded protein: CSARDYPNQFF.

The V call is TRBV29-1, the J call TRBJ2-5; a possible D gene is TRBD1 (7 bases). V lost 0 bases to trimming and J lost 2 bases, with 13 bases between them. The CDR3 has 15 residues. CDR1 SQVTM and CDR2 ANQGSEA come from the germline V gene. CDR3: CSVEEAQGGQETQYF. The DNA of the CDR3 is TGCAGCGTTGAAGAAGCGCAGGGGGGTCAAGAGACCCAGTACTTC.

As DNA, the CDR3 is TGTGCCAGCAGCTTGAGGGGGCCGTCCACTGAAGCTTTCTTT. Amino acid sequence: CASSLRGPSTEAFF. The chain employs TRBV5-4 and TRBJ1-1; 7 bases are shared with TRBD1. The CDR3 totals 14 residues. The junction had 4 bases not matched to a gene; V was cut back by 1 base and J by 4 bases. Germline assignment: CDR1 SGHNT and CDR2 YYREEE (reference sequence).

A few counts support this clone. CDR3 in amino acids: CASSFGYTF. CDR3 DNA: TGTGCCAGCAGCTTTGGCTACACCTTC. The chain is built from TRBV7-2 and TRBJ1-2; no firm D call. Germline-derived CDR1 and CDR2 are SGHTA and FQGNSA. V was shortened by 3 bases and J by 7 bases, with 0 bases between the two germline ends. This CDR3 has 9 residues.

Many counts were recorded for this clone. The V call is TRBV4-3, the J call TRBJ2-7; 7 bases agree with TRBD1. Germline trimming cut 2 bases from V and 2 bases from J; bases unmatched to any gene: 3. Germline assignment: CDR1 LGHNA and CDR2 YSLEER. This CDR3 has 14 amino acids. This CDR3 reads CASSQNTGAYEQYF. The CDR3 DNA is TGCGCCAGCAGCCAAAATACAGGGGCCTACGAGCAGTACTTC.

This clone appeared a few times. The rearrangement joins TRBV7-2 to TRBJ2-7; 10 nucleotides match TRBD2. The CDR3 sequence is 14 residues long. The germline gives CDR1 SGHTA, CDR2 FQGNSA. Germline trimming cut 5 bases from V and 6 bases from J; bases unmatched to any gene: 7. CDR3: CASSLLAGDTEQYF. The CDR3 bases are TGTGCCAGCAGCCTCCTAGCGGGGGATACCGAGCAGTACTTC.

The chain is built from TRBV11-2 and TRBJ2-5, with TRBD1 matching 8 bases. Trimming took 4 bases from V and 5 from J; bases not matched to a gene: 6. Germline V gives CDR1 SGHAT, CDR2 FQNNGV. The CDR3 extends over 14 amino acids. The CDR3 DNA reads as TGTGCCAGCAGCTCCCAGGACAGGGTGGAGACCCAGTACTTC. Translation gives CASSSQDRVETQYF.

The V call is TRBV19, the J call TRBJ2-3; TRBD1 matches at 9 bases. CDR3 size: 15 residues. Looked up from germline, CDR1 is LNHDA and CDR2 is SQIVND (reference sequence). Trimming took 10 bases from V and 2 from J; bases not matched to a gene: 10. The CDR3 sequence is CATSFGTGITDTQYF. CDR3 nucleotides: TGTGCCACCTCCTTCGGGACAGGGATCACAGATACGCAGTATTTT. Based on the CDR3 plus reference TRBV19 and TRBJ2-3, the full variable domain is DGGITQSPKYLFRKEGQNVTLSCEQNLNHDAMYWYRQDPGQGLRLIYYSQIVNDFQKGDIAEGYSVSREKKESFPLTVTSAQKNPTAFYLCATSFGTGITDTQYFGPGTRLTVL.

This clone occurred a few times. This chain connects TRBV2 to TRBJ2-1; D not certain. Germline CDR1 SNHLY, CDR2 FYNNEI. There are 12 residues in the CDR3. V lost 7 bases, J lost 4 bases, and 8 bases lay in between. The CDR3 DNA sequence: TGTGCCAGCACCGACCGGTACAATGAGCAGTTCTTC. Amino acid sequence: CASTDRYNEQFF.

This clone was detected only a few times. This chain connects TRBV4-3 to TRBJ2-3; D may be TRBD1 (5 bases). This CDR3 has 14 amino acids. V was cut by 2 bases and J by 4 bases, with 10 bases left in between. Germline CDR1 is LGHNA and CDR2 is YSLEER. CDR3 loop: CASSQFLGADTQYF. CDR3 DNA sequence: TGCGCCAGCAGCCAATTCTTAGGGGCAGATACGCAGTATTTT.

This clone was seen more than once but under ten times. The V call is TRBV2, the J call TRBJ2-7; 11 bases line up with TRBD1. The germline CDR1 and CDR2 sequences are SNHLY and FYNNEI. The junction had 1 base not matched to a gene; V was cut back by 3 bases and J by 6 bases. This CDR3 contains 13 residues. The CDR3 nucleotides are TGTGCCAGCAGTGACGGGACAGGGGGCGAGCAGTACGTC. It encodes CASSDGTGGEQYV.

This clone has more than one count but fewer than ten. The rearrangement uses TRBV6-1 and TRBJ2-5; D is unresolved. Trimming shortened V by 6 bases and J by 6 bases, and 8 bases separated the two germline ends. In germline, CDR1 is MNHNS, CDR2 SASEGT. This CDR3 comprises 11 residues. The CDR3 spells CASSRDQTQYF. Here the CDR3 DNA reads TGTGCCAGCAGCCGAGACCAGACCCAGTACTTC.

This clone occurred a few times. This sequence joins TRBV19 and TRBJ2-7; a possible D gene is TRBD2 (6 bases). Germline CDR1 and CDR2: LNHDA and SQIVND (reference sequence). Trimming shortened V by 4 bases and J by 2 bases, and 12 bases separated the two germline ends. This CDR3 is built from 14 residues. CDR3 DNA sequence: TGTGCCAGTAGTAACCGTGGAGGGGCCTACGAGCAGTACTTC. It specifies CASSNRGGAYEQYF.